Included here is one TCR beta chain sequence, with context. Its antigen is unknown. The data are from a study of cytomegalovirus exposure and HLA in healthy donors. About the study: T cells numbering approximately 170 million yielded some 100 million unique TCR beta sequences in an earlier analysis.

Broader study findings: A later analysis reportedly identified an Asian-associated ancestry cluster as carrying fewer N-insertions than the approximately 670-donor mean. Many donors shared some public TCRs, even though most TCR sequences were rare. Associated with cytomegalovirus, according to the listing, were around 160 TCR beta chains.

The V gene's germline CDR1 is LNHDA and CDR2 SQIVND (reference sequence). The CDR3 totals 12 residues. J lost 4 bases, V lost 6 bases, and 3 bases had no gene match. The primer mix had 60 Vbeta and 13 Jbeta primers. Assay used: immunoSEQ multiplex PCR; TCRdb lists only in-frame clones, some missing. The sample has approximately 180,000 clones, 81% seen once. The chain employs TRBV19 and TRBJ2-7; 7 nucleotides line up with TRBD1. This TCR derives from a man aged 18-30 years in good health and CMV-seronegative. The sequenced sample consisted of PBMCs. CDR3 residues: CASRGDSYEQYF. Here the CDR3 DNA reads TGTGCCAGTAGGGGGGACAGTTACGAGCAGTACTTC. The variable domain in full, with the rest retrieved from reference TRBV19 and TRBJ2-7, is DGGITQSPKYLFRKEGQNVTLSCEQNLNHDAMYWYRQDPGQGLRLIYYSQIVNDFQKGDIAEGYSVSREKKESFPLTVTSAQKNPTAFYLCASRGDSYEQYFGPGTRLTVT.